This TCR beta chain comes out of a study of blood T cell repertoires in COVID-19. Study as a whole: From T cells, B-cell-depleted T cells, or PBMCs came the material, which was cDNA or gDNA.

The germline V gene encodes CDR1 SEHNR and CDR2 FQNEAQ (reference sequence). Germline trimming cut 5 bases from V and 1 base from J; bases unmatched to any gene: 15. This CDR3 comprises 19 residues. Per the authors' pipeline: Amplification of reference gene primers provided the estimated nucleated cell counts. The assay was immunoSEQ multiplex PCR, and TCRdb's table has in-frame clones only and misses some. V, J and clone size are those of that table, while D and trimming were read from the DNA. The sample has a few hundred thousand clones; about 89% are singletons. It was during active infection that Seattle patients were enrolled and then longitudinally followed.

V gene TRBV7-9 combines with J gene TRBJ1-1; 11 bases fit TRBD1. This sequence originates from a woman under 40 with COVID-19, enrolled during active disease. Sequenced sample: peripheral blood. In nucleotides, the CDR3 is TGTGCCAGCAGCCCAAGACCGGGACAGGGGGGATCTCCGAACACTGAAGCTTTCTTT. This encodes CASSPRPGQGGSPNTEAFF.